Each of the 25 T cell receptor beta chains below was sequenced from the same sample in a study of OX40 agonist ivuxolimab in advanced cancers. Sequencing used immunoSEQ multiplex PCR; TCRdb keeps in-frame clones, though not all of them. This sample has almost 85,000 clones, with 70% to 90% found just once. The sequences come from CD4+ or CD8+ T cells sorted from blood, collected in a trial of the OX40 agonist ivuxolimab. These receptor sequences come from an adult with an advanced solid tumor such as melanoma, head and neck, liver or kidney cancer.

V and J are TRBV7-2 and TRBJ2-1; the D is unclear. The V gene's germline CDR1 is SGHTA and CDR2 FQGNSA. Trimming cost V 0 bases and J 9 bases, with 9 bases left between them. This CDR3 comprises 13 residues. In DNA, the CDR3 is TGTGCCAGCAGCTTAGCTCTAATGAGTGAGCAGTTCTTC. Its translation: CASSLALMSEQFF.

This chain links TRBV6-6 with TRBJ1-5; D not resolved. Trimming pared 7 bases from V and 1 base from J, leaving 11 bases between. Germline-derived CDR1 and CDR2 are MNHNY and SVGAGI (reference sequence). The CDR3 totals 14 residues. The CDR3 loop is CASNGLLSNQPQHF. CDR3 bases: TGTGCCAGCAACGGACTACTCAGCAATCAGCCCCAGCATTTT.

CDR3 sequence (DNA): TGTGCCAGCAGCCCGGGGGACCCGAGCACTGAAGCTTTCTTT. Its translation is CASSPGDPSTEAFF. V is TRBV7-2 and J is TRBJ1-1; TRBD1 is a possible D gene (5 bases). V dropped 5 bases and J dropped 4 bases, with 14 bases sitting between them. This CDR3 is 14 amino acids long. Germline V gene lookup returns CDR1 SGHTA and CDR2 FQGNSA.

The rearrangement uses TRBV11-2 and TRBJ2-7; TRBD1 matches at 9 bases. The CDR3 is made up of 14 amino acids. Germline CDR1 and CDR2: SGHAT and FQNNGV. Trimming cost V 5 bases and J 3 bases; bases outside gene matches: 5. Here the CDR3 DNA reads TGTGCCAGCAGCCTTAGACAGGGGGTCTACGAGCAGTACTTC. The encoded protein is CASSLRQGVYEQYF.

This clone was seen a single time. The CDR3 loop reads CASMTGRYEQYF. CDR3 bases: TGTGCCAGCATGACAGGACGTTACGAGCAGTACTTC. The chain carries TRBV5-5 and TRBJ2-7, with D perhaps matching TRBD1 (6 bases). CDR3 size: 12 residues. V lost 6 bases, J lost 4 bases, and 11 bases lay in between. Germline-derived CDR1 and CDR2 are SGHKS and YYEKEE (reference sequence).

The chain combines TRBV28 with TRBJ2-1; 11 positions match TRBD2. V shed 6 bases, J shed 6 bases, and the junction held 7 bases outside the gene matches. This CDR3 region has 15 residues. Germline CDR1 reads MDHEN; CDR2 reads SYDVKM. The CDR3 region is CASRPVAGGRNEQFF. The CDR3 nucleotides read TGTGCCAGCAGACCCGTAGCGGGGGGGCGCAATGAGCAGTTCTTC.

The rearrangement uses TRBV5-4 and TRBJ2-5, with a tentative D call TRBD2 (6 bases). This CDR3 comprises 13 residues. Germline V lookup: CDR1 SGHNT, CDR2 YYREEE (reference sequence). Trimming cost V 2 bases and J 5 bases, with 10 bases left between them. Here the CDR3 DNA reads TGTGCCAGCAGCTTTTGGGGGAGGGAGACCCAGTACTTC. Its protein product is CASSFWGRETQYF.

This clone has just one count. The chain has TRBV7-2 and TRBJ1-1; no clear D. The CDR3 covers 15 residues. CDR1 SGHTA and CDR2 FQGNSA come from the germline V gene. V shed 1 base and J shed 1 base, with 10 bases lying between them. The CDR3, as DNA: TGTGCCAGCAGCTTAGTGGTCAGCGGGAACACTGAAGCTTTCTTT. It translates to CASSLVVSGNTEAFF.

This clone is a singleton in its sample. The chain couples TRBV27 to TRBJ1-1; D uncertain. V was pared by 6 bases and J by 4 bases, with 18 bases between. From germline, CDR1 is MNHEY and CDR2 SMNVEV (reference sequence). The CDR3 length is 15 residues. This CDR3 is CASRYRIAAGTEAFF. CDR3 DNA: TGTGCCAGCAGGTACCGGATTGCCGCCGGCACTGAAGCTTTCTTT.

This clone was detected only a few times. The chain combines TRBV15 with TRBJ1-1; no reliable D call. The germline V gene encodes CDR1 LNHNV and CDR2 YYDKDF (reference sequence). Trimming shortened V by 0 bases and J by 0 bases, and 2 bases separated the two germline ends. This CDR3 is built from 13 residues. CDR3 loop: CATSREMNTEAFF. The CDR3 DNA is TGTGCCACCAGCAGAGAGATGAACACTGAAGCTTTCTTT.

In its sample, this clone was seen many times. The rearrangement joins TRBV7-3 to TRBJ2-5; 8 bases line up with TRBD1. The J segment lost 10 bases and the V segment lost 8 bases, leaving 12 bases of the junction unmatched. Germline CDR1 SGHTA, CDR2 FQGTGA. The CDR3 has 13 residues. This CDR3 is CASQRATGEDQYF. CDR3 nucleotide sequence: TGTGCCAGCCAAAGGGCGACAGGGGAGGACCAGTACTTC.

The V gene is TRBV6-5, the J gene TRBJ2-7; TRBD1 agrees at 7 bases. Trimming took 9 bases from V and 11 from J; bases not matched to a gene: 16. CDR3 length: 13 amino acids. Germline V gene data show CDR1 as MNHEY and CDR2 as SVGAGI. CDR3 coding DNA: TGTGCCAGTGTCCCTCTACGGGACAGCGTTAAGTACTTC. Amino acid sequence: CASVPLRDSVKYF.

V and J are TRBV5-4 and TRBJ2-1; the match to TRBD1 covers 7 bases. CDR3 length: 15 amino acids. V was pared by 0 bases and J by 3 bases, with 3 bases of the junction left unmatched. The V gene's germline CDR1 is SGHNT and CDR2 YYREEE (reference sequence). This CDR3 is CASSLGTGVYNEQFF. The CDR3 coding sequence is TGTGCCAGCAGCTTGGGGACAGGTGTCTACAATGAGCAGTTCTTC.

The CDR3 DNA is TGTGCCAGCAGCCACGGGGGTAGAGGGGAGACCCAGTACTTC. It is translated as CASSHGGRGETQYF. The rearrangement joins TRBV7-2 to TRBJ2-5; the D gene is possibly TRBD2 (6 bases). This CDR3 comprises 14 residues. V was pared by 5 bases and J by 5 bases, with 15 bases between. Germline loops: CDR1 SGHTA, CDR2 FQGNSA.

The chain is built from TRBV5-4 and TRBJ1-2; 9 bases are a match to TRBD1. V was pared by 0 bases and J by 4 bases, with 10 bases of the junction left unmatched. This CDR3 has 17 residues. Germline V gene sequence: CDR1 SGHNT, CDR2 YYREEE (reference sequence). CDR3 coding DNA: TGTGCCAGCAGCTTGGGGCGGACAGGGGCCTCCCTCTATGGCTACACCTTC. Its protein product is CASSLGRTGASLYGYTF.

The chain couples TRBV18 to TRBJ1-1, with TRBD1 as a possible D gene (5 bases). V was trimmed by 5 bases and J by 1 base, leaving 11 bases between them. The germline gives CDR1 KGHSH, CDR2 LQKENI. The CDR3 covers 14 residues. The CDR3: CASSSRDRNTEAFF. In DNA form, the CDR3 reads TGTGCCAGCTCATCTCGGGACCGGAACACTGAAGCTTTCTTT.

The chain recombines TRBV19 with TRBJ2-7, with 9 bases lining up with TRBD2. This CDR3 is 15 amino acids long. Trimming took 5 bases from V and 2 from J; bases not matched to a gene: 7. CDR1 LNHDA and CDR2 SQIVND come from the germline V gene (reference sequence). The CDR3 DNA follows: TGTGCCAGTAGTGAGACTAGCGGTACCCCCTACGAGCAGTACTTC. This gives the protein CASSETSGTPYEQYF.

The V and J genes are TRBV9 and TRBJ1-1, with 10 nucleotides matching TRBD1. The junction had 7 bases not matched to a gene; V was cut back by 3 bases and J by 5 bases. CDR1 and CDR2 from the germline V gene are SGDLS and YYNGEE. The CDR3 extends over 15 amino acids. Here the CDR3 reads CASSARDRGLTEAFF. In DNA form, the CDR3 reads TGTGCCAGCAGCGCGCGGGACAGGGGATTGACTGAAGCTTTCTTT.

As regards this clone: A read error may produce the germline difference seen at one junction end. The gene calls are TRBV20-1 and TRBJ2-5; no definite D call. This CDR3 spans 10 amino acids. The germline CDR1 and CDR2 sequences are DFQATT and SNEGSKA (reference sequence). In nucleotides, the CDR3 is TGCAGTGCTGAGGACGATTTCCCCCACTTC. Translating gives CSAEDDFPHF.

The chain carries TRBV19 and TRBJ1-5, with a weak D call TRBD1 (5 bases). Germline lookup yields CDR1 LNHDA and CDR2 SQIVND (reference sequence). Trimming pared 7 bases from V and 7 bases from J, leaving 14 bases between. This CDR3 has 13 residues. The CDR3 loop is CASTLAGGQPQHF. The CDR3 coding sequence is TGTGCCAGTACTCTGGCTGGGGGACAGCCCCAGCATTTT.

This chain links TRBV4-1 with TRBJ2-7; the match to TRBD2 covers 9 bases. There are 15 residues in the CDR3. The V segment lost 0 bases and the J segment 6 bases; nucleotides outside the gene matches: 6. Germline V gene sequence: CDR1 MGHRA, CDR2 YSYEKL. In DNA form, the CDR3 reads TGCGCCAGCAGCCAAGATGCGGGGGGGGCCGTCGAGCAGTACTTC. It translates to CASSQDAGGAVEQYF.

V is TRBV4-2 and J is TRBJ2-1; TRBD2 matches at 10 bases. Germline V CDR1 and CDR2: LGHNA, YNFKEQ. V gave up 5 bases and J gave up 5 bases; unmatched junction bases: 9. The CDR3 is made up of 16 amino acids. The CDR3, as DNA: TGTGCCAGCAGCTATTCCGGGACTAGCGTTAACAATGAGCAGTTCTTC. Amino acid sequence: CASSYSGTSVNNEQFF.

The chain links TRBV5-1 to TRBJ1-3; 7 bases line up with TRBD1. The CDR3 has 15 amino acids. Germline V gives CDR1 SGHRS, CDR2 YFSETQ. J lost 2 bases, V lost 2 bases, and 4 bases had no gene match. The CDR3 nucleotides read TGCGCCAGCAGCTTAGGGACAGTGCCTGGAAACACCATATATTTT. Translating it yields CASSLGTVPGNTIYF.

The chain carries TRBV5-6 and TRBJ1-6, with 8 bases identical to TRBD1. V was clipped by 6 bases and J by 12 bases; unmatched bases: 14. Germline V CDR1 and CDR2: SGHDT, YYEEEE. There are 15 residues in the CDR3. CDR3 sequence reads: CASTKEGTGFLPLHF. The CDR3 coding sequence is TGTGCCAGCACAAAAGAGGGGACAGGTTTCTTACCCCTCCACTTT. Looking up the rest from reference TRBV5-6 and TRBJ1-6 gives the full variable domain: DAGVTQSPTHLIKTRGQQVTLRCSPKSGHDTVSWYQQALGQGPQFIFQYYEEEERQRGNFPDRFSGHQFPNYSSELNVNALLLGDSALYLCASTKEGTGFLPLHFGNGTRLTVT.

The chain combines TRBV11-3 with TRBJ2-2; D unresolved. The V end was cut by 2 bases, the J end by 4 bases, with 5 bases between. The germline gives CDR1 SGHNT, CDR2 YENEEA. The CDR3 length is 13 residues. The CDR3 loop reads CASSLTFTGELFF. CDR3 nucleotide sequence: TGTGCCAGCAGCTTAACATTCACCGGGGAGCTGTTTTTT.